The 9 T cell receptor beta chains given below trace back to one sample, sequenced in a study of post-analysis software for immune sequencing data. The library was made from cDNA and included unique molecular identifiers. Using its own MiXCR run on the PCR reads, TCRdb lists one record per CDR3 protein. This sample yields hundreds of thousands of distinct CDR3 sequences, of which approximately 30% are seen a single time; more than 0.55% belongs to the top ten. Study results and caveats: About five TRBV segments, including TRBV5-6, TRBV5-1 and TRBV20-1, were more frequent in patients than controls.

Antigens for these TCRs are unknown. Sequencing was performed on blood. These receptors came from a girl aged 5 to 17 with multiple sclerosis.

The rearrangement joins TRBV6-1 to TRBJ2-7, with TRBD1 matching 7 bases. CDR1 is MNHNS, CDR2 SASEGT, per germline. The junction had 13 bases not matched to a gene; V was cut back by 9 bases and J by 5 bases. CDR3 size: 14 residues. This chain's CDR3 is CASRDRAYRNEQYF. The CDR3 DNA reads as TGTGCCAGTAGAGACAGGGCTTATAGGAACGAGCAGTACTTC.

The sample holds a few counts of this clonotype. At one of its ends the junction is not consistent with the germline gene, which may arise from a read error. CDR3 coding DNA: TGTGCCACCAGTCCCGAGTTTGGGCCCAATCAGCTCCAGCATTTT. It yields the protein CATSPEFGPNQLQHF. This chain joins TRBV15 and TRBJ1-5; D is uncertain. The CDR3 is 15 residues long. Germline V lookup: CDR1 LNHNV, CDR2 YYDKDF (reference sequence).

This chain uses TRBV6-1 with TRBJ1-1, with D possibly being TRBD1 (6 bases). The V and J ends lost 6 bases and 1 base respectively, with 18 bases between them. Germline V CDR1 and CDR2: MNHNS, SASEGT. The CDR3 runs to 16 residues. The CDR3 DNA reads as TGTGCCAGCAGATCCCACGCGGGGGCACGGAACACTGAAGCTTTCTTT. It specifies CASRSHAGARNTEAFF.

This clonotype has only a few counts. This sequence joins TRBV6-5 and TRBJ2-7; D unresolved. The V end lost 9 bases, the J end lost 3 bases, and 15 bases lay between the germline ends. The germline gives CDR1 MNHEY, CDR2 SVGAGI. The CDR3 covers 13 residues. This CDR3 is CASHGRANYEQYF. CDR3 nucleotides: TGTGCCAGTCATGGCCGGGCTAACTACGAGCAGTACTTC.

The chain links TRBV15 to TRBJ1-2; D gene unclear. V was trimmed by 0 bases and J by 6 bases, leaving 8 bases between them. This CDR3 comprises 13 residues. Germline-derived CDR1 and CDR2 are LNHNV and YYDKDF (reference sequence). This CDR3 reads CATSRETVDGYTF. The DNA for the CDR3 is TGTGCCACCAGCAGAGAAACAGTGGATGGCTACACCTTC.

The CDR3 DNA reads TGCAGTGCTAGGAGTAATCTAGCGGCCTCCTACGAGCAGTACTTC. This codes for CSARSNLAASYEQYF. J is TRBJ2-7 and V is TRBV20-1; 7 nucleotides match TRBD2. From germline, CDR1 is DFQATT and CDR2 SNEGSKA (reference sequence). CDR3 length: 15 amino acids. J lost 0 bases, V lost 3 bases, and 8 bases had no gene match.

This clonotype was detected a few times. The V gene is TRBV7-9, the J gene TRBJ2-7, with 10 bases lining up with TRBD2. V lost 10 bases and J lost 5; bases outside the gene matches: 11. Germline values: CDR1 SEHNR, CDR2 FQNEAQ (reference sequence). The CDR3 runs to 14 residues. This CDR3 reads CATTASGRAHEQYF. CDR3 DNA sequence: TGTGCCACTACCGCGAGCGGGAGGGCCCACGAGCAGTACTTC.

This chain connects TRBV9 to TRBJ1-1; weak D call: TRBD1 (5 bases). Germline-derived CDR1 and CDR2 are SGDLS and YYNGEE. Between the trimmed V and J ends, which lost 0 bases and 3 bases, there was a span of 9 bases. This CDR3 region has 14 residues. The DNA of the CDR3 is TGTGCCAGCAGCGTAGCGGTGGGGGACACTGAAGCTTTCTTT. It yields the protein CASSVAVGDTEAFF.

The chain carries TRBV6-1 and TRBJ2-7, with no clear D. There are 15 residues in the CDR3. V dropped 1 base and J dropped 0 bases, with 10 bases sitting between them. CDR1 is MNHNS, CDR2 SASEGT, per germline. The CDR3 region is CASSEEDESSYEQYF. The CDR3, as DNA: TGTGCCAGCAGTGAAGAGGACGAGAGCTCCTACGAGCAGTACTTC.